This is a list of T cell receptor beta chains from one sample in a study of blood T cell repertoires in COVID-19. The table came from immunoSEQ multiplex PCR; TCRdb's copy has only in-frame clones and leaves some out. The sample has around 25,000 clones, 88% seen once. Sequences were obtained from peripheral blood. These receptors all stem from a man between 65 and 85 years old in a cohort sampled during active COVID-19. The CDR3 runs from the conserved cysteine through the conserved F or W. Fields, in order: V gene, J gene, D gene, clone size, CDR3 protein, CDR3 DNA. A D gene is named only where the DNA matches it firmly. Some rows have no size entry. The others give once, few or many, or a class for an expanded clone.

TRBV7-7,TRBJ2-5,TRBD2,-,CASSEGLAGGPWETQYF,TGTGCTAGCAGCGAGGGACTAGCGGGAGGGCCTTGGGAGACCCAGTACTTC
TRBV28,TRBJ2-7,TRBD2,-,CASSLRTSQQYF,TGTGCCAGCAGTTTAAGGACTAGCCAGCAGTACTTC
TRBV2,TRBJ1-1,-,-,CATRGQNTEAFF,TGTGCCACCCGGGGACAGAACACTGAAGCTTTCTTT
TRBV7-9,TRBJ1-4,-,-,CASSSTGQINEKLFF,TGTGCCAGCAGCTCTACCGGACAGATTAATGAAAAACTGTTTTTT
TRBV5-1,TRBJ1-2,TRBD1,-,CASGPGQGGNGYTF,TGCGCCAGCGGCCCGGGACAGGGGGGAAATGGCTACACCTTC
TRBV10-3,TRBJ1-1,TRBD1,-,CARDSNTEAFF,TGTGCCAGGGACAGTAACACTGAAGCTTTCTTT
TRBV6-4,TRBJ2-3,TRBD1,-,CATSLTGGGTDTQYF,TGTGCCACCAGTCTCACAGGGGGCGGCACAGATACGCAGTATTTT
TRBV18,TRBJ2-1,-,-,CASSPPGRGVTEQFF,TGTGCCAGCTCACCACCTGGCAGGGGGGTTACTGAGCAGTTCTTC
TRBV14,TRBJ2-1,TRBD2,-,CASSQGWSGSEQFF,TGTGCCAGCAGCCAAGGGTGGAGCGGGAGTGAGCAGTTCTTC
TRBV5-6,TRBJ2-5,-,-,CASSLQGLETQYF,TGTGCCAGCAGCTTGCAGGGGTTGGAGACCCAGTACTTC
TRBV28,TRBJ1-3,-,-,CASSRGSGNTIYF,TGTGCCAGCAGTCGGGGGTCCGGAAACACCATATATTTT
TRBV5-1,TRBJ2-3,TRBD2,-,CASKPRGGDTDTQYF,TGCGCCAGCAAACCGAGGGGAGGGGACACAGATACGCAGTATTTT
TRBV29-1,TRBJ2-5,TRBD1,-,CSYRAGGQETQYF,TGCAGCTACCGTGCAGGGGGCCAAGAGACCCAGTACTTC
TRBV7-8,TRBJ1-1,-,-,CASSPRTGMNTEAFF,TGTGCCAGCAGCCCCCGAACAGGGATGAACACTGAAGCTTTCTTT
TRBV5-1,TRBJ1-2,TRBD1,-,CASSSLDRGEYGYTF,TGCGCCAGCAGCTCCCTGGACAGGGGGGAATATGGCTACACCTTC
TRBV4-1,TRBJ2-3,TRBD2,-,CASSPGKVSGRRGTDTQYF,TGCGCCAGCAGCCCGGGGAAGGTGAGCGGGAGGAGGGGCACAGATACGCAGTATTTT
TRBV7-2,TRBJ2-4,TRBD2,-,CASSPTSGGAKNIQYF,TGTGCCAGCAGCCCGACTAGCGGAGGTGCCAAAAACATTCAGTACTTC
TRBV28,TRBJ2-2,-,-,CASSARRTNRELFF,TGTGCCAGCAGTGCCAGAAGAACCAACCGGGAGCTGTTTTTT
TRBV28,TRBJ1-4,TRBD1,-,CASSLPTGGGEKLFF,TGTGCCAGCAGTTTACCGACAGGGGGCGGCGAAAAACTGTTTTTT
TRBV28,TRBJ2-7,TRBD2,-,CASSPGGSGAYEQYF,TGTGCCAGCAGTCCCGGCGGGAGCGGCGCCTACGAGCAGTACTTC
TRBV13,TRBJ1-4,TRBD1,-,CASSEGQGFEKLFF,TGTGCCAGCAGCGAGGGACAGGGTTTTGAAAAACTGTTTTTT
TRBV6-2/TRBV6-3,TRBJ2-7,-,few,CASSYRGNEQYF,TGTGCCAGCAGTTACCGGGGGAACGAGCAGTACTTC
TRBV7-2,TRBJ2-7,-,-,CASSPYQGYEQYF,TGTGCCAGCAGCCCATACCAGGGGTACGAGCAGTACTTC
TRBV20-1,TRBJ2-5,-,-,CSASIGTDLGETQYF,TGCAGTGCTAGTATAGGGACTGATCTTGGGGAGACCCAGTACTTC
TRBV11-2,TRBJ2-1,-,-,CASSPRPPGEQFF,TGTGCCAGCAGCCCCCGCCCCCCGGGAGAGCAGTTCTTC
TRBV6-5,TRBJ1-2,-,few,CASSYNEGGYGYTF,TGTGCCAGCAGTTACAACGAGGGTGGCTATGGCTACACCTTC
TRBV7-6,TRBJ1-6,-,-,CASSSGTLINSPLHF,TGTGCCAGCAGCTCCGGGACACTAATTAATTCACCCCTCCACTTT
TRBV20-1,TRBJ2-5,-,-,CSASYQGETQYF,TGCAGTGCTAGTTACCAGGGGGAGACCCAGTACTTC
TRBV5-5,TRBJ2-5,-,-,CASSFPGTAQETQYF,TGTGCCAGCAGCTTCCCGGGTACTGCCCAAGAGACCCAGTACTTC
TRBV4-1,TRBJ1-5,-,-,CASSQDRSRGQPQHF,TGCGCCAGCAGCCAAGATCGGAGCAGGGGTCAGCCCCAGCATTTT
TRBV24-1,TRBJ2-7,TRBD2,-,CATSDSGTSGRRHF,TGTGCCACCAGTGATTCCGGGACTAGCGGGAGAAGGCACTTC
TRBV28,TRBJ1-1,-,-,CASGQPRGTPEAFF,TGTGCCAGCGGCCAGCCGCGGGGAACCCCTGAAGCTTTCTTT
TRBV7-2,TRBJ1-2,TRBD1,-,CASSSPQGGNYGYTF,TGTGCCAGCAGCTCCCCGCAGGGGGGTAACTATGGCTACACCTTC
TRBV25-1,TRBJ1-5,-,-,CASSATANQPQHF,TGTGCCAGCAGTGCAACAGCCAATCAGCCCCAGCATTTT
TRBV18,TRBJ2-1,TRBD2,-,CASSSRTSEYNEQFF,TGTGCCAGCTCATCGCGGACTAGCGAATACAATGAGCAGTTCTTC
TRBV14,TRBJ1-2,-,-,CASRITGGAFYYGYTF,TGTGCCAGCAGGATAACGGGGGGCGCTTTTTACTATGGCTACACCTTC
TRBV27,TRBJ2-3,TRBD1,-,CASRPDLGQGADTQYF,TGTGCCAGCAGACCAGATTTAGGACAGGGGGCAGATACGCAGTATTTT
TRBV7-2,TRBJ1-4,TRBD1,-,CASSLAGRQGNEKLFF,TGTGCCAGCAGCTTAGCGGGGCGACAGGGTAATGAAAAACTGTTTTTT
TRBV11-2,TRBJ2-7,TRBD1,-,CASSLGLRGLEQYF,TGTGCCAGCAGCTTAGGGTTGAGGGGGCTAGAGCAGTACTTC
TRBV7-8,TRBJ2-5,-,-,CASSGGGQAGTQYF,TGTGCCAGCAGCGGGGGGGGCCAAGCAGGGACCCAGTACTTC
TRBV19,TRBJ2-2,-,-,CASSPNTNTGELFF,TGTGCCAGTAGTCCAAACACGAACACCGGGGAGCTGTTTTTT
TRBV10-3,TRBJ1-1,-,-,CAISEGPGNTEAFF,TGTGCCATCAGTGAGGGTCCGGGGAACACTGAAGCTTTCTTT
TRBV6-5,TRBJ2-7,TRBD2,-,CASQAGRPYEQYF,TGTGCCAGCCAAGCGGGACGTCCCTACGAGCAGTACTTC
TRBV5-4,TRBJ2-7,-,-,CASSLNRGTSYEQYF,TGTGCCAGCAGCTTGAATAGGGGGACCTCCTACGAGCAGTACTTC
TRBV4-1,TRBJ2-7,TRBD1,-,CASSEVTGGRGEQYF,TGCGCCAGCAGCGAAGTGACAGGGGGTAGGGGCGAGCAGTACTTC
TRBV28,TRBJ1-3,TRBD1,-,CASSPWTGVYTIYF,TGTGCCAGCAGTCCTTGGACAGGGGTGTACACCATATATTTT
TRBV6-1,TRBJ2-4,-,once,CASSESFGSRRQNIQYF,TGTGCCAGCAGTGAATCATTCGGGAGCAGGCGGCAAAACATTCAGTACTTC
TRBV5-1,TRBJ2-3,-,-,CASSLVDFFTDTQYF,TGCGCCAGCAGCTTGGTGGACTTCTTCACAGATACGCAGTATTTT
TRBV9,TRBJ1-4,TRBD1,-,CASSVRTGITNEKLFF,TGTGCCAGCAGCGTAAGGACAGGGATAACTAATGAAAAACTGTTTTTT
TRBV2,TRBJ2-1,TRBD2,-,CASSGLALYNEQFF,TGTGCCAGCAGTGGACTAGCGTTATACAATGAGCAGTTCTTC
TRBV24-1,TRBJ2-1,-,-,CATSGASTYNEQFF,TGTGCCACCAGTGGTGCTAGCACCTACAATGAGCAGTTCTTC
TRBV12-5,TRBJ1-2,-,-,CASGLTGTRLRGYTF,TGTGCTAGTGGATTAACCGGGACTCGCTTGCGGGGCTACACCTTC
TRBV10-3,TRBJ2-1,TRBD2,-,CAISDFGTSGRLGNEQFF,TGTGCCATCAGTGATTTCGGGACTAGCGGAAGACTTGGGAATGAGCAGTTCTTC
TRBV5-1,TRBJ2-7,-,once,CASSLTRSYEQYF,TGCGCCAGCAGCTTGACACGCTCCTACGAGCAGTACTTC
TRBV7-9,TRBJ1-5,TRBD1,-,CASSLSRDRGRYSNQPQHF,TGTGCCAGCAGCTTATCGCGGGACAGGGGACGCTATAGCAATCAGCCCCAGCATTTT
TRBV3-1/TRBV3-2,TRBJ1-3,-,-,CASSRGPQAGNTIYF,TGTGCCAGCAGCCGAGGCCCCCAAGCTGGAAACACCATATATTTT
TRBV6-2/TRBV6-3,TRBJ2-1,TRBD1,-,CASSYKGARYNEQFF,TGTGCCAGCAGTTACAAGGGGGCGAGATACAATGAGCAGTTCTTC